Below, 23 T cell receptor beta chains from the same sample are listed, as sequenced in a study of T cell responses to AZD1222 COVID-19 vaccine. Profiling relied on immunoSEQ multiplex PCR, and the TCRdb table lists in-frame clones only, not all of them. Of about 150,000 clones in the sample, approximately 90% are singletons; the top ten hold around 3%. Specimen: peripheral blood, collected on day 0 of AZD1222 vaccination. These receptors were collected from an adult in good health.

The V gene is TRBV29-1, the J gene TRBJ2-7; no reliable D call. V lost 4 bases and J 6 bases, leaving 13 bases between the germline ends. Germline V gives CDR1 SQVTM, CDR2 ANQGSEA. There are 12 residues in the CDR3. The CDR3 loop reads CSVGNSMTEQYF. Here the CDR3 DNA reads TGCAGCGTTGGGAACTCCATGACCGAGCAGTACTTC.

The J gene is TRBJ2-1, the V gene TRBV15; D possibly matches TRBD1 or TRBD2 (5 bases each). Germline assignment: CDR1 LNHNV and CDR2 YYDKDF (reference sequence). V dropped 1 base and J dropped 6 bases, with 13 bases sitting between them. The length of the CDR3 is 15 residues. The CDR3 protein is CATSRGLGVGNEQFF. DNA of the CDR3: TGTGCCACCAGCAGAGGTCTGGGGGTGGGCAATGAGCAGTTCTTC.

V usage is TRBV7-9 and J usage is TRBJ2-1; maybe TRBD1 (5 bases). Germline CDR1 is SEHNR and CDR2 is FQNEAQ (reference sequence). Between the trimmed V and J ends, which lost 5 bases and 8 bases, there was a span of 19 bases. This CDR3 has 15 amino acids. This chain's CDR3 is CASSPQGPILDEQFF. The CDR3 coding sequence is TGTGCCAGCAGCCCCCAGGGTCCAATACTGGATGAGCAGTTCTTC.

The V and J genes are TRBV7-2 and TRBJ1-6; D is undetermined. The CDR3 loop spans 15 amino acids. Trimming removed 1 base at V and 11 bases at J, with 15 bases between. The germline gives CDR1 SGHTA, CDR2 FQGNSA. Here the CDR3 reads CASSLDEATSPPLHF. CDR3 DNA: TGTGCCAGCAGCTTAGACGAGGCCACCTCCCCACCCCTCCACTTT. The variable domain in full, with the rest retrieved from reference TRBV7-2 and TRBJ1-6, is GAGVSQSPSNKVTEKGKDVELRCDPISGHTALYWYRQSLGQGLEFLIYFQGNSAPDKSGLPSDRFSAERTGGSVSTLTIQRTQQEDSAVYLCASSLDEATSPPLHFGNGTRLTVT.

Written as DNA, the CDR3 is TGTGCCAGCAGCGGAGGCAGGTTTAATTCACCCCTCCACTTT. Residues: CASSGGRFNSPLHF. The chain employs TRBV5-6 and TRBJ1-6; D remains unclear. This CDR3 region has 14 residues. The V gene's germline CDR1 is SGHDT and CDR2 YYEEEE. The V gene lost 4 bases and the J gene lost 6 bases, with 11 bases spanning the gap.

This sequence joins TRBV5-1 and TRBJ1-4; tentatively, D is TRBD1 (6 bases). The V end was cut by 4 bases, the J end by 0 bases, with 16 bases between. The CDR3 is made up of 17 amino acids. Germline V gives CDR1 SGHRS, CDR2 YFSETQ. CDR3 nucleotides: TGCGCCAGCAGCGGGACCTTACAGGGCTCAACTAATGAAAAACTGTTTTTT. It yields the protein CASSGTLQGSTNEKLFF.

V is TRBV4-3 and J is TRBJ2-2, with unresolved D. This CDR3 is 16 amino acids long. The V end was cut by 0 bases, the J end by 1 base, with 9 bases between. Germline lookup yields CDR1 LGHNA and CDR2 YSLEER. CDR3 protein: CASSQDAAGNTGELFF. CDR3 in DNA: TGCGCCAGCAGCCAAGATGCGGCAGGGAACACCGGGGAGCTGTTTTTT.

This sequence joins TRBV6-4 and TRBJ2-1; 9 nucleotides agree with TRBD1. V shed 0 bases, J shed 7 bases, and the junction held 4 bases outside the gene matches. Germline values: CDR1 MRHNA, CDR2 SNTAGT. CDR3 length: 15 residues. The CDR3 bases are TGTGCCAGCAGTGACTCTGGGACAGGGAGTAATGAGCAGTTCTTC. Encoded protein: CASSDSGTGSNEQFF.

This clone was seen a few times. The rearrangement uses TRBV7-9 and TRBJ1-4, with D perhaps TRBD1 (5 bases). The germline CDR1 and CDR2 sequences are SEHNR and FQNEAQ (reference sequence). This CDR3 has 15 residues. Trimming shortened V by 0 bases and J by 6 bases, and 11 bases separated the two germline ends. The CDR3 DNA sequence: TGTGCCAGCAGCTTAGCACCCAGGGAGGATGAAAAACTGTTTTTT. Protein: CASSLAPREDEKLFF. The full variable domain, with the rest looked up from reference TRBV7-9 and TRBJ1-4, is DTGVSQNPRHKITKRGQNVTFRCDPISEHNRLYWYRQTLGQGPEFLTYFQNEAQLEKSRLLSDRFSAERPKGSFSTLEIQRTEQGDSAMYLCASSLAPREDEKLFFGSGTQLSVL.

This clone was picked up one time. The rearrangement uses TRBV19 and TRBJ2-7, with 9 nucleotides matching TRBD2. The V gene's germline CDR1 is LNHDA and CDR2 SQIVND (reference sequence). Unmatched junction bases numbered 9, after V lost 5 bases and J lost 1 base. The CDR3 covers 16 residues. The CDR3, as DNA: TGTGCCAGTAGTCCCCAGGCGAGCGGGGGGTCCTACGAGCAGTACTTC. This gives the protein CASSPQASGGSYEQYF.

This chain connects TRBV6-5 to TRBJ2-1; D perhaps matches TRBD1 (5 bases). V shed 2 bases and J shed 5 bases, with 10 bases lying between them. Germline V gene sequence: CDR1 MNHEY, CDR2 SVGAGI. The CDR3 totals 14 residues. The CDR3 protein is CASSYRGTNNEQFF. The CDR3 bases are TGTGCCAGCAGTTACAGGGGCACCAACAATGAGCAGTTCTTC.

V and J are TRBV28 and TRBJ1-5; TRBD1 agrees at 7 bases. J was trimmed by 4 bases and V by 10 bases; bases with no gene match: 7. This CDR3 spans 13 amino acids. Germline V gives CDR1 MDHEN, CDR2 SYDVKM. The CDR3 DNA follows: TGTGCCATCCTGCCAGGGGGTAATCAGCCCCAGCATTTT. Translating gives CAILPGGNQPQHF.

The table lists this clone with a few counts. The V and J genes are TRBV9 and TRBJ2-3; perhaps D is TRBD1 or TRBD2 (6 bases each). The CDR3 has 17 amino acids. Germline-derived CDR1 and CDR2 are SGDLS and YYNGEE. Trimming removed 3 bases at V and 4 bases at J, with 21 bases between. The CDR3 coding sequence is TGTGCCAGCAGCGCGTCCCTAGGGGGGACGGTGGCAGATACGCAGTATTTT. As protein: CASSASLGGTVADTQYF.

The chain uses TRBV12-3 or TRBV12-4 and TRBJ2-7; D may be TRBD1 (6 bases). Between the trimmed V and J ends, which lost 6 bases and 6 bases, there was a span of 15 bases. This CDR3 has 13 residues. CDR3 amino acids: CASRTAGVGEQYF. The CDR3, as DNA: TGTGCCAGCAGGACAGCAGGGGTCGGCGAGCAGTACTTC.

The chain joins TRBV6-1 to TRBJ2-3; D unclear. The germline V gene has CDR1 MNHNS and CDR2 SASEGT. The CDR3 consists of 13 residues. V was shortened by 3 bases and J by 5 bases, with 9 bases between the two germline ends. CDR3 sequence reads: CASSEVSGDTQYF. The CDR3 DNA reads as TGTGCCAGCAGTGAGGTCTCGGGAGATACGCAGTATTTT.

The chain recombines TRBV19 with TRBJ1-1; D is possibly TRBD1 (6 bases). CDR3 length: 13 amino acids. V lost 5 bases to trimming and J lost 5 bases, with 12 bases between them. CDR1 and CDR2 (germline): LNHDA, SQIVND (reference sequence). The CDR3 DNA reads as TGTGCCAGTAGTCTCGGGGGGCGAACTGAAGCTTTCTTT. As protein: CASSLGGRTEAFF.

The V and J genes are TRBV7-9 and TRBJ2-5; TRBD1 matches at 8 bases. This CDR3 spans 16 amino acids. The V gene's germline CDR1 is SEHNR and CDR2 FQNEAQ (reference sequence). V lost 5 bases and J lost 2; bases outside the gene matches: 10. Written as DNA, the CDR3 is TGTGCCAGCAGCCTGACAGGGGCGATGGGGCAAGAGACCCAGTACTTC. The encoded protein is CASSLTGAMGQETQYF. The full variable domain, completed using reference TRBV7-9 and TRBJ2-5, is DTGVSQNPRHKITKRGQNVTFRCDPISEHNRLYWYRQTLGQGPEFLTYFQNEAQLEKSRLLSDRFSAERPKGSFSTLEIQRTEQGDSAMYLCASSLTGAMGQETQYFGPGTRLLVL.

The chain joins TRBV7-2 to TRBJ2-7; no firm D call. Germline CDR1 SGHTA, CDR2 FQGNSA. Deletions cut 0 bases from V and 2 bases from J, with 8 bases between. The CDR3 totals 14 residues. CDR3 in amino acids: CASSLADGPYEQYF. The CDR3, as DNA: TGTGCCAGCAGCTTAGCGGACGGTCCCTACGAGCAGTACTTC.

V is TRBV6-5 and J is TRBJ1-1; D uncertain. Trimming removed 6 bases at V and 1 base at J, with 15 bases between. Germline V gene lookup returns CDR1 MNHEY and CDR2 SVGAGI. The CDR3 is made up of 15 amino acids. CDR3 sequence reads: CASRVSGVSNTEAFF. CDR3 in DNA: TGTGCCAGCAGAGTATCAGGAGTTTCGAACACTGAAGCTTTCTTT.

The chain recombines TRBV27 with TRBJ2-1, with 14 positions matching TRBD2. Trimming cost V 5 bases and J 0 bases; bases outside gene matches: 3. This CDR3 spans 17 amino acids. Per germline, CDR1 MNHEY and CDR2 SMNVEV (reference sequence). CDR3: CASSPGLAGDSYNEQFF. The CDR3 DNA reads TGTGCCAGCAGTCCGGGACTAGCGGGGGACTCCTACAATGAGCAGTTCTTC.

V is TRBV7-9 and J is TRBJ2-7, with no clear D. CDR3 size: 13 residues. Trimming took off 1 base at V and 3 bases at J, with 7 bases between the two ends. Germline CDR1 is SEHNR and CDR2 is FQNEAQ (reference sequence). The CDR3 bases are TGTGCCAGCAGCTTAGGAACGTTCTACGAGCAGTACTTC. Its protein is CASSLGTFYEQYF.

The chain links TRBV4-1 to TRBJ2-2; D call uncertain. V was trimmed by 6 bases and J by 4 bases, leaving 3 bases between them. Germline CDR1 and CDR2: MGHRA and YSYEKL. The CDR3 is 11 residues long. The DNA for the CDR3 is TGCGCCAGCAGAAGCACCGGGGAGCTGTTTTTT. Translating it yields CASRSTGELFF.

This CDR3 reads CASSVQEGVYEQYF. CDR3 bases: TGTGCCAGCAGCGTACAAGAGGGTGTCTACGAGCAGTACTTC. The rearrangement links TRBV9 to TRBJ2-7; D might be TRBD2 (5 bases). Germline V gene data show CDR1 as SGDLS and CDR2 as YYNGEE. The length of the CDR3 is 14 residues. The V end was cut by 1 base, the J end by 3 bases, with 11 bases between.